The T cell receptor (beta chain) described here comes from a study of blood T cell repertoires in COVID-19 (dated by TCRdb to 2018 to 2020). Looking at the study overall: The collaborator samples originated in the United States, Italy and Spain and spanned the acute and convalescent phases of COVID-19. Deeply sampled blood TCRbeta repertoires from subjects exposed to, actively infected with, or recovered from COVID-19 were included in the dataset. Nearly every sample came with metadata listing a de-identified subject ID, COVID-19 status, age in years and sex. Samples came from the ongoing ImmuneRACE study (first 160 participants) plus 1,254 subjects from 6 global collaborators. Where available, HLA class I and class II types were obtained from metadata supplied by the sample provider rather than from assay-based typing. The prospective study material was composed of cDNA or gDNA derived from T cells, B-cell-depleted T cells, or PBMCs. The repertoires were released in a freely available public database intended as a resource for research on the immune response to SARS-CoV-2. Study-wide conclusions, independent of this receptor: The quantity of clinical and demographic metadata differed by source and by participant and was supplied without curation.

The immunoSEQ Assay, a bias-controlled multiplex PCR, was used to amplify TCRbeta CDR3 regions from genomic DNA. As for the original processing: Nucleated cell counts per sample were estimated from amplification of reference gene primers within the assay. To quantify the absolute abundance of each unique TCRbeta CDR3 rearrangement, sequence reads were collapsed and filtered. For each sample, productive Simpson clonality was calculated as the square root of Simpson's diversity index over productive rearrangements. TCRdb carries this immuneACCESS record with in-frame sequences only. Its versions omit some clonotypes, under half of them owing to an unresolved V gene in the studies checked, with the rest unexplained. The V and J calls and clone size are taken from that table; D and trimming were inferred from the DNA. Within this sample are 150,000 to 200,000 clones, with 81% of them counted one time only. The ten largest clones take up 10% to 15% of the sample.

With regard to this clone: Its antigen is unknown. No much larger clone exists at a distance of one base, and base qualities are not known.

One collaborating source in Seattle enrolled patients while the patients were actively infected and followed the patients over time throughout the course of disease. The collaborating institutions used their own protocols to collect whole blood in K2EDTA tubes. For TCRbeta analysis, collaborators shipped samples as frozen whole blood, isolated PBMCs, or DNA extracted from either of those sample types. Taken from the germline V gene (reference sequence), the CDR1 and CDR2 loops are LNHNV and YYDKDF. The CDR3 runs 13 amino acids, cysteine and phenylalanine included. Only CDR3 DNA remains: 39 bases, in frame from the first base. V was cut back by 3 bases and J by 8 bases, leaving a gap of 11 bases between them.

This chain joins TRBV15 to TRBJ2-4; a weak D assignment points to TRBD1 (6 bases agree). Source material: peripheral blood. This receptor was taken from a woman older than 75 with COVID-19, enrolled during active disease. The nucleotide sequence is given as TGTGCCACCAGCAGTGACAGGACGGACATTCAGTACTTC. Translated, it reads CATSSDRTDIQYF.